Listed below are T cell receptor beta chains from one sample, sequenced in a study of CD8 T cells in Susac syndrome. One entry per CDR3 protein results from TCRdb running MiXCR on the immunoSEQ multiplex PCR reads. Counted here are 77,000 or so distinct CDR3 sequences, under 95% occurring once; the ten biggest clones make up roughly 0.5%. The sequencing sample was made of CD4+ T cells from PBMCs. The origin of the receptors is a human donor with Susac syndrome. Both conserved end residues are part of each CDR3. D genes are given only for firm matches. Where a row states a size, it is once, few, many or the class of an expanded clone; other rows omit it.

j_gene,d_gene,v_gene,abundance,CDR3nt,CDR3aa
TRBJ2-3,-,TRBV5-1,-,TGCGCCAGCAACGACGGCAGGGTGGGAGATACGCAGTATTTT,CASNDGRVGDTQYF
TRBJ1-3,-,TRBV19,-,TGTGCCAGTACGGACCCAGGAGGGGTCTCTGGAAACACCATATATTTT,CASTDPGGVSGNTIYF
TRBJ1-1,-,TRBV29-1,-,TGCAGCGTTGAAGGAACTGAAGCTTTCTTT,CSVEGTEAFF
TRBJ2-7,-,TRBV4-2,-,TGTGCCAGCAGCCAAGAGACCGCGTTGTACGAGCAGTACTTC,CASSQETALYEQYF
TRBJ2-1,TRBD1,TRBV27,-,TGTGCCAGTGGTGGGTACAGGACAGGGGACAATGAGCAGTTCTTC,CASGGYRTGDNEQFF
TRBJ2-1,TRBD1,TRBV10-3,-,TGTGCCACCGCGGCGACAGGGAACAATGAGCAGTTCTTC,CATAATGNNEQFF
TRBJ2-1,TRBD2,TRBV24-1,-,TGTGCCACCAGTGATCTTGGGACTAGCGGGAGGGCTGACAATGAGCAGTTCTTC,CATSDLGTSGRADNEQFF
TRBJ2-1,TRBD2,TRBV2,-,TGTGCCAGCAGTGAGACGCGGGGGGGATACAATGAGCAGTTCTTC,CASSETRGGYNEQFF
TRBJ2-4,TRBD1,TRBV6-5,-,TGTGCCAGCAGTTTTGACAGGGCAGCCAAAAACATTCAGTACTTC,CASSFDRAAKNIQYF
TRBJ2-5,-,TRBV7-2,-,TGTGCCAGCAGCTTACTAGTGAACCCCCTTATGAAAGAGACCCAGTACTTC,CASSLLVNPLMKETQYF
TRBJ1-4,TRBD1,TRBV7-6,-,TGTGCCAGCAGCTTAGTCGCAGGGGGCTTTGAAAAACTGTTTTTT,CASSLVAGGFEKLFF
TRBJ2-1,TRBD2,TRBV24-1,-,TGTGCCACCAGTGACCCCTCCGGGACTAGCAGGAATGAGCAGTTCTTC,CATSDPSGTSRNEQFF
TRBJ2-7,-,TRBV7-2,few,TGTGCCAGCAGCTTAGCCGGCGCCTACGAGCAGTACTTC,CASSLAGAYEQYF
TRBJ1-1,TRBD1,TRBV2,-,TGTGCCAGCAGTAGCGACAGGGTTAGCTCTGAAGCTTTCTTT,CASSSDRVSSEAFF
TRBJ2-7,-,TRBV12-3/TRBV12-4,-,TGTGCCAGCAGTCGACTAGTCGCACCTTACGAGCAGTACTTC,CASSRLVAPYEQYF
TRBJ1-2,-,TRBV21-1,-,TGTGCCAGCAGCAAACCTCCAGGGCCCGTAATCTATGGCTACACCTTC,CASSKPPGPVIYGYTF
TRBJ1-2,-,TRBV7-2,-,TGTGCCAGCCGCCCCCAAGGAGCCACCCTAGAAACTAACTATGGCTACACCTTC,CASRPQGATLETNYGYTF
TRBJ2-4,-,TRBV7-2,-,TGTGCCAGCAGCTTAGACCAGGAGAGCACTCAGTACTTC,CASSLDQESTQYF
TRBJ2-1,-,TRBV7-2,-,TGTGCCAGCAGCATTAGCGGTGATGAGCAGTTCTTC,CASSISGDEQFF
TRBJ1-2,TRBD1,TRBV7-8,-,TGTGCCACCTCCCCGGGACAGGGATGGGGAGGCTACACCTTC,CATSPGQGWGGYTF
TRBJ2-3,-,TRBV7-9,-,TGTGCCAGCAGCTTAGGGAGGTCGGATACGCAGTATTTT,CASSLGRSDTQYF
TRBJ2-7,-,TRBV3-1,-,TGTGCCAGCAGCCAAAGAAGACCGGTTTGGGCGGGAACGGACCATAGGGCATACGAGCAGTACTTC,CASSQRRPVWAGTDHRAYEQYF
TRBJ2-1,-,TRBV9,-,TGTGCCAGCAGCGTAGAACTTGTAACAGCTAACTACAATGAGCAGTTCTTC,CASSVELVTANYNEQFF
TRBJ1-5,-,TRBV28,once,TGTGCCAGCAGTGTGGGACAGCCCCAGCATTTT,CASSVGQPQHF
TRBJ2-3,TRBD2,TRBV12-3/TRBV12-4,-,TGTGCCAGCAGTTTCCTAGCGGGGGCCCCCACAGATACGCAGTATTTT,CASSFLAGAPTDTQYF
TRBJ2-3,TRBD1,TRBV7-9,-,TGTGCCAGCAGCTTCGGACAGGGGGCCACAGATACGCAGTATTTT,CASSFGQGATDTQYF
TRBJ2-7,TRBD1,TRBV5-6,-,TGTGCCAGCAGCTTCCCGGGGACAGGGGCCTACGAGCAGTACTTC,CASSFPGTGAYEQYF
TRBJ2-5,TRBD1,TRBV3-1,-,TGTGCCAGCAGCAGTCCGGGACAGCCTCAAGAGACCCAGTACTTC,CASSSPGQPQETQYF
TRBJ1-2,-,TRBV12-3/TRBV12-4,few,TGTGCCAGCAGTTCTGGGCCCAACTATGGCTACACCTTC,CASSSGPNYGYTF
TRBJ2-7,TRBD2,TRBV20-1,-,TGCAGTGCTAGAGACGACGTTTCTCAGAGGTGGCGGGAGAGGTCCTACGAGCAGTACTTC,CSARDDVSQRWRERSYEQYF
TRBJ2-7,-,TRBV5-1,-,TGCGCCAGCAGCTTGGATGAGGGAAGGTTTTTCGAGCAGTACTTC,CASSLDEGRFFEQYF
TRBJ2-7,-,TRBV7-7,-,TGTGCTAGCAGCTTAGCCGTGGCGACCCCCGTTGCCTACGAGCAGTACTTC,CASSLAVATPVAYEQYF
TRBJ2-4,TRBD1,TRBV3-1,-,TGTGCCAGCAGCCAAGAAACGGTAGGGGGTACAGGGGGAGAAAACATTCAGTACTTC,CASSQETVGGTGGENIQYF
TRBJ1-2,-,TRBV7-2,-,TGTGCCAGCAGCTTAGACAGGACTAACGGCTACACCTTC,CASSLDRTNGYTF
TRBJ2-5,TRBD1,TRBV6-2/TRBV6-3,once,TGTGCCAGCAGTTACCCGCGGACAGGGGGATGGGAGACCCAGTACTTC,CASSYPRTGGWETQYF
TRBJ2-3,-,TRBV2,-,TGTGCCAGCAGTTCCACAGGGTTACAGGATACGCAGTATTTT,CASSSTGLQDTQYF
TRBJ1-4,-,TRBV6-5,-,TGTGCCAGCGCTGATTCAAGAGGGAGGAAACTGTTTTTT,CASADSRGRKLFF
TRBJ2-5,-,TRBV12-5,-,TGTGCTAGTGGCCTGGGGTGGACCCAGTACTTC,CASGLGWTQYF
TRBJ2-1,-,TRBV30,-,TGTGCCTGGCTTCCAAGCGGGCGGAGGGGTGAGCAGTTCTTC,CAWLPSGRRGEQFF
TRBJ2-3,TRBD2,TRBV7-2,once,TGTGCCAGCGGGCGGGAGGGGACAGATACGCAGTATTTT,CASGREGTDTQYF
TRBJ2-5,-,TRBV27,-,TGTGCCAGCAGTTTCCAGGGGGGCCCTCGAGAGACCCAGTACTTC,CASSFQGGPRETQYF
TRBJ1-5,-,TRBV5-6,-,TGTGCCAGCAGCTTGGCGGGGCAGAGCAATCAGCCCCAGCATTTT,CASSLAGQSNQPQHF
TRBJ2-3,-,TRBV27,once,TGTGCCAGTCAGGCATCAGATACGCAGTATTTT,CASQASDTQYF
TRBJ2-1,TRBD1,TRBV20-1,-,TGCAGTGGGGTGAAGGGGGCGAGCTCCTACAATGAGCAGTTCTTC,CSGVKGASSYNEQFF
TRBJ2-7,-,TRBV20-1,-,TGCAGTGCTCCTCGAGGGCGGTGGGCCTACGAGCAGTACTTC,CSAPRGRWAYEQYF